The sample holds a few counts of the clone carrying this T cell receptor (beta chain). Every bit of the isolated RNA underwent reverse transcription, so sequencing read expressed TCRB transcripts. The method was immunoSEQ multiplex PCR; TCRdb's version includes in-frame clones alone and lacks a portion of them. The sample holds about 210,000 clones, approximately 11% seen once. The data were taken from a study of beta chain features in type 1 diabetes. The germline V gene has CDR1 LGHNA and CDR2 YSLEER. The trim removed 0 bases at V and 5 bases at J, leaving 1 base unmatched. CDR3 length: 16 amino acids.

The chain combines TRBV4-3 with TRBJ2-3; TRBD2 matches at 14 bases. The TCR originated in a man younger than 35 in good health. Sequencing was carried out using central memory CD4+ T cells from blood. CDR3 sequence: CASSQEGLAGVDTQYF. In DNA form, the CDR3 reads TGCGCCAGCAGCCAAGAGGGACTAGCGGGAGTAGATACGCAGTATTTT.